This T cell receptor (beta chain) was profiled in a study of cytomegalovirus exposure and HLA in healthy donors. Researchers ran the PCR with 60 Vbeta and 13 Jbeta primers. In the authors' methods: Some 11 million of the 60 million to 80 million unique TCR beta chains counted in a later analysis were shared. Data came from immunoSEQ multiplex PCR; TCRdb stores just in-frame clones and leaves some out. V and J calls and clone size are those listed in that table; D and trimming were worked out from the DNA. The data show around 210,000 clones, roughly 78% seen once. The study's findings and limits: Specific recognition of CMV antigens was confirmed in vitro for three chains (all CMV-associated).

This clone was recorded once. Its antigen is unknown. Trimming pared 3 bases from V and 8 bases from J, leaving 17 bases between. Looked up from germline, CDR1 is SGHDT and CDR2 is YYEEEE. The CDR3 totals 14 residues. This sequence was found in a boy aged 10-17 years in good health and CMV-seronegative. Sequencing was carried out using PBMCs. The chain employs TRBV5-6 and TRBJ1-2; D is possibly TRBD1 (6 bases). Written as DNA, the CDR3 is TGTGCCAGCAGCTCAGTGGCAGGGGACGGCGGCTACACCTTC. The encoded protein is CASSSVAGDGGYTF.